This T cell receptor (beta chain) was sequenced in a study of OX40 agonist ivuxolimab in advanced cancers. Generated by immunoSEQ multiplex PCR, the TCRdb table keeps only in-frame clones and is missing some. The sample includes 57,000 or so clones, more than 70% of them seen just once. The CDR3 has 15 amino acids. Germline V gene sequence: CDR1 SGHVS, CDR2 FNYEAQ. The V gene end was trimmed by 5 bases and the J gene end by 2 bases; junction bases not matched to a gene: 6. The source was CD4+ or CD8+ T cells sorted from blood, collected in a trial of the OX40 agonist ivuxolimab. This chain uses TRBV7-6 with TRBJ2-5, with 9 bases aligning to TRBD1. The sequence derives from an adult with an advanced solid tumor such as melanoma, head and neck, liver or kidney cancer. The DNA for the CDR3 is TGTGCCAGCAGCCCCGGGACAGGGAATCAAGAGACCCAGTACTTC. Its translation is CASSPGTGNQETQYF.